The 5 T cell receptor beta chains given below trace back to one sample, sequenced in a study of vaccination effects on CD4 cells after COVID-19. Their antigens remain unidentified. Viral peptide pool expansion of antigen-specific CD4+ T cells preceded sequencing in the ViraFEST assay. Upon completion of about ten days in culture, CD4+ T cells were isolated. The vaccine given was either BNT162b2 or mRNA-1273, in two doses. Sequencing used immunoSEQ multiplex PCR; TCRdb keeps in-frame clones, though not all of them. The sample yields around 65,000 clones, around three quarters seen once. Source: CD4+ T cells from PBMCs cultured with HCoV-229E spike peptides, taken after COVID-19 vaccination. The receptors shown here come from a human donor who received a COVID-19 vaccine.

V is TRBV6-5 and J is TRBJ1-5; 8 bases map to TRBD1. The germline V gene has CDR1 MNHEY and CDR2 SVGAGI. The length of the CDR3 is 15 residues. V lost 6 bases to trimming and J lost 4 bases; unmatched junction nucleotides: 8. CDR3 in amino acids: CASSRDRTTNQPQHF. The CDR3, as DNA: TGTGCCAGCAGCAGGGACAGGACAACTAATCAGCCCCAGCATTTT.

The chain recombines TRBV6-5 with TRBJ1-2, with D perhaps TRBD1 (6 bases). CDR1 and CDR2 from the germline V gene are MNHEY and SVGAGI. Trimming removed 0 bases at V and 4 bases at J, with 9 bases between. The CDR3 totals 14 residues. CDR3 coding DNA: TGTGCCAGCAGTTACTCCAGGACAGCCTATGGCTACACCTTC. Encoded protein: CASSYSRTAYGYTF.

This clone appeared a few times. The same CDR3 arises from other DNA sequences in this sample as well. The chain has TRBV19 and TRBJ2-5, with 7 bases matching TRBD1. The germline V gene encodes CDR1 LNHDA and CDR2 SQIVND (reference sequence). The CDR3 spans 13 residues. The V segment lost 6 bases and the J segment 1 base; nucleotides outside the gene matches: 2. This chain's CDR3 is CASSWDSQETQYF. The CDR3 DNA reads TGTGCCAGTAGCTGGGACAGCCAAGAGACCCAGTACTTC.

This rearrangement joins TRBV5-1 to TRBJ1-6, with D uncertain. The CDR3 is 16 amino acids. The germline CDR1 and CDR2 sequences are SGHRS and YFSETQ. Trimming stripped 0 bases from V and 0 bases from J, with 7 bases between. In DNA form, the CDR3 reads TGCGCCAGCAGCTTGGTTCCGGACTCCTATAATTCACCCCTCCACTTT. Protein sequence: CASSLVPDSYNSPLHF.

This clone was detected only once. CDR3 sequence (DNA): TGTGCCAGCTCACCACGTGACAGTTACTACACCTTC. It translates to CASSPRDSYYTF. The J gene is TRBJ1-2, the V gene TRBV18, with a weak D call TRBD1 (5 bases). Trimming stripped 1 base from V and 10 bases from J, with 10 bases between. Germline CDR1 KGHSH, CDR2 LQKENI. The CDR3 extends over 12 amino acids.